One T cell receptor beta chain is described in this entry. These data originate in a study of patients and donors after allogeneic stem cell transplantation. The CDR3 runs to 15 residues. V was clipped by 3 bases and J by 2 bases; unmatched bases: 6. Germline V gene lookup returns CDR1 PRHDT and CDR2 FYEKMQ (reference sequence). TCRdb re-called the RT-PCR reads with MiXCR, one entry per CDR3 protein. The repertoire consists of 12,000 or so distinct CDR3 sequences, with around 27% occurring once and the leading ten covering approximately 55%. Sequenced: blood, either unsorted or a sorted T cell fraction (not recorded which). This sequence joins TRBV13 and TRBJ2-5; TRBD1 matches at 7 bases. The TCR comes from a human donor who was either an allogeneic HSCT recipient or a stem cell or donor lymphocyte infusion donor (not recorded which). It is not recorded whose cells these are; they may come from a transplant donor. The DNA for the CDR3 is TGTGCCAGCAGCTTGAGGGGGCGCACTCAAGAGACCCAGTACTTC. This gives the protein CASSLRGRTQETQYF.